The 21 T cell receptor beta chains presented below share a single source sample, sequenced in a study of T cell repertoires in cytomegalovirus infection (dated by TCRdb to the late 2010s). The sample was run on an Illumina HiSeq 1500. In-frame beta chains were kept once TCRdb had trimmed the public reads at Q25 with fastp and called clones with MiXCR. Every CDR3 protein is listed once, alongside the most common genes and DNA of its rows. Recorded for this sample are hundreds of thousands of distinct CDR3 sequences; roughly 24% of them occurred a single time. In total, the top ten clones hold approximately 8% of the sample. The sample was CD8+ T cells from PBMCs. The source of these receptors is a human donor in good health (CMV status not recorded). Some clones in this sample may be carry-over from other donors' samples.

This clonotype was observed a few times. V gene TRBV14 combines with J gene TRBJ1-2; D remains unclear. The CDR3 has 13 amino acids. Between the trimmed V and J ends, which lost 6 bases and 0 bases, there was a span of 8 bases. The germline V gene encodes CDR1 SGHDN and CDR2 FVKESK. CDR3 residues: CASSYRTNYGYTF. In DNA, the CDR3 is TGTGCCAGCAGTTACAGAACTAACTATGGCTACACCTTC.

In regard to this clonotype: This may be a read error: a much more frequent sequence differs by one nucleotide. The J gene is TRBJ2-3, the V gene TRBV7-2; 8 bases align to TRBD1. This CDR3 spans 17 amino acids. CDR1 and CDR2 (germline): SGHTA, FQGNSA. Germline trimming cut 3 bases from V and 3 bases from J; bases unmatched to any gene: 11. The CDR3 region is CASSFPRTGHSTDTQYF. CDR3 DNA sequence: TGTGCCAGCAGCTTTCCTAGGACAGGGCACTCGACAGATACGCAGTATTTT.

The CDR3 spells CASSPSGERYNEQFF. In DNA form, the CDR3 reads TGTGCCAGCAGCCCCTCGGGGGAAAGATACAATGAGCAGTTCTTC. The V and J genes are TRBV11-3 and TRBJ2-1; D may be TRBD2 (6 bases). V was trimmed by 5 bases and J by 4 bases, leaving 15 bases between them. The CDR3 covers 15 residues. Germline CDR1 SGHNT, CDR2 YENEEA.

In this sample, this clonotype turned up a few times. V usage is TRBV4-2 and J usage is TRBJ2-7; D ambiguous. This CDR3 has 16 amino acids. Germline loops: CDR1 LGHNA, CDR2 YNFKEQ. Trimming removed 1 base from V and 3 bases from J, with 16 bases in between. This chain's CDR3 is CASSQGLTGSGYEQYF. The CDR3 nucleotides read TGTGCCAGCAGCCAAGGGCTTACTGGCTCCGGCTACGAGCAGTACTTC.

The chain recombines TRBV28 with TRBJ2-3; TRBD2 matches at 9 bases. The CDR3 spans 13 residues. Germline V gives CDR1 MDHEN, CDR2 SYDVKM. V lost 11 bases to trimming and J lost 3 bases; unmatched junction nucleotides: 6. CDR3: CARRAGGTDTQYF. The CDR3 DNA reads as TGTGCCCGCCGAGCGGGGGGAACAGATACGCAGTATTTT.

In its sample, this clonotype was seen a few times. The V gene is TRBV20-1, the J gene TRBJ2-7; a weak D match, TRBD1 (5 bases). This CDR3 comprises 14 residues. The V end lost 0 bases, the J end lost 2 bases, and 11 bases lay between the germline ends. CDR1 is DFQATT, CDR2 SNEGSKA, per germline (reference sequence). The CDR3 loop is CSARDRTGTYEQYF. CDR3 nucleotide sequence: TGCAGTGCTAGAGATCGAACAGGAACCTACGAGCAGTACTTC.

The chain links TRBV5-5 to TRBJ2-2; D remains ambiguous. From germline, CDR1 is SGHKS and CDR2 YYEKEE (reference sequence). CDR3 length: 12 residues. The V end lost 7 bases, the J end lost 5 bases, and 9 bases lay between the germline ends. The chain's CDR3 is CASFFRTGELFF. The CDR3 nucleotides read TGTGCCAGCTTTTTTAGGACCGGGGAGCTGTTTTTT. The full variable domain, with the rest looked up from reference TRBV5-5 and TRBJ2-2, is DAGVTQSPTHLIKTRGQQVTLRCSPISGHKSVSWYQQVLGQGPQFIFQYYEKEERGRGNFPDRFSARQFPNYSSELNVNALLLGDSALYLCASFFRTGELFFGEGSRLTVL.

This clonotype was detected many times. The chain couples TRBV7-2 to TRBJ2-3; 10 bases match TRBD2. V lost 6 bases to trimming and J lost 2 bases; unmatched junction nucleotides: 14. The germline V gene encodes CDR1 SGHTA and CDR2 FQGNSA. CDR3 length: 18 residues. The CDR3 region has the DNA TGTGCCAGCAGGGTTTATGGCCAGCGGGGGGGCTACACAGATACGCAGTATTTT. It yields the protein CASRVYGQRGGYTDTQYF.

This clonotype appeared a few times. The CDR3 protein is CASSFISGANVLTF. The CDR3 DNA reads TGTGCCAGCAGTTTTATATCTGGGGCCAACGTCCTGACTTTC. The V gene is TRBV27, the J gene TRBJ2-6; D uncertain. Germline V CDR1 and CDR2: MNHEY, SMNVEV (reference sequence). The CDR3 loop spans 14 amino acids. V was shortened by 3 bases and J by 1 base, with 4 bases between the two germline ends.

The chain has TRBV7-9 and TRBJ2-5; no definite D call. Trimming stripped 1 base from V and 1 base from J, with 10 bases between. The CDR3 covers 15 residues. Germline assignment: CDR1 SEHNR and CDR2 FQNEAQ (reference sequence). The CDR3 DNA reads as TGTGCCAGCAGCTTAGGGGTAGCAAGCCAAGAGACCCAGTACTTC. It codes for CASSLGVASQETQYF. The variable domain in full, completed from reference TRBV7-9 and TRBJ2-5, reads DTGVSQNPRHKITKRGQNVTFRCDPISEHNRLYWYRQTLGQGPEFLTYFQNEAQLEKSRLLSDRFSAERPKGSFSTLEIQRTEQGDSAMYLCASSLGVASQETQYFGPGTRLLVL.

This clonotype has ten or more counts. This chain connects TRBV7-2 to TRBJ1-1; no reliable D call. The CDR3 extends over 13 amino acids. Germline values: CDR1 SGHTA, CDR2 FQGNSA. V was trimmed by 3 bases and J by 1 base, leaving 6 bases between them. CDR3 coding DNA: TGTGCCAGCAGCTTCGTTGCGAACACTGAAGCTTTCTTT. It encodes CASSFVANTEAFF.

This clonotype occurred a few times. The DNA for the CDR3 is TGTGCCAGCAGCATGATGGGGGGGAACCAAGAGACCCAGTACTTC. As protein: CASSMMGGNQETQYF. The V call is TRBV7-8, the J call TRBJ2-5, with 7 nucleotides matching TRBD2. Germline CDR1 and CDR2: SGHVS and FQNEAQ. The CDR3 extends over 15 amino acids. With V trimmed by 5 bases and J by 0 bases, 6 bases remained unmatched.

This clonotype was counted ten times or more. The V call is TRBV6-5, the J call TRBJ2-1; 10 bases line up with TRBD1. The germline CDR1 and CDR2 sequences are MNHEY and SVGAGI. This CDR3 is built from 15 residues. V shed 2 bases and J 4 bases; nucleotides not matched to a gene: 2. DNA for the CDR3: TGTGCCAGCAGTTACGGGACAGGGGAATACAATGAGCAGTTCTTC. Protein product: CASSYGTGEYNEQFF.

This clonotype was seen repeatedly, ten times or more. In nucleotides, the CDR3 is TGTGCCACCAGTGATCCCAGCGGTTATGAGCAGTTCTTC. As protein: CATSDPSGYEQFF. This chain connects TRBV24-1 to TRBJ2-1; possibly TRBD2 for D (5 bases). The CDR3 loop spans 13 amino acids. Trimming pared 3 bases from V and 8 bases from J, leaving 10 bases between. The germline V gene has CDR1 KGHDR and CDR2 SFDVKD.

The CDR3 spells CASRPGRDTQYF. CDR3 DNA: TGTGCCAGCAGGCCTGGAAGGGATACGCAGTATTTT. The chain recombines TRBV5-6 with TRBJ2-3, with D unclear. V was trimmed by 5 bases and J by 6 bases, leaving 10 bases between them. The germline CDR1 and CDR2 sequences are SGHDT and YYEEEE. This CDR3 contains 12 residues.

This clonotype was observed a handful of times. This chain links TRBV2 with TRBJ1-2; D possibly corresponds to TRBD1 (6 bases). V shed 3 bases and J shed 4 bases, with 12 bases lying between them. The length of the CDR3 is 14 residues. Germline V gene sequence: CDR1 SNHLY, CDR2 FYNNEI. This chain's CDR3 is CASSDGTNVYGYTF. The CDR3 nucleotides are TGTGCCAGCAGTGACGGGACAAACGTCTATGGCTACACCTTC.

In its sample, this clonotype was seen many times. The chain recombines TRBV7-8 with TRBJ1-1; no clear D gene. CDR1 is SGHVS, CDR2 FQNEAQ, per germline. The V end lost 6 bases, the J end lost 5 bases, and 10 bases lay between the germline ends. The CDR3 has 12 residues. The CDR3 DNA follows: TGTGCCAGCAGTGAAGTCGGAACTGAAGCTTTCTTT. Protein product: CASSEVGTEAFF.

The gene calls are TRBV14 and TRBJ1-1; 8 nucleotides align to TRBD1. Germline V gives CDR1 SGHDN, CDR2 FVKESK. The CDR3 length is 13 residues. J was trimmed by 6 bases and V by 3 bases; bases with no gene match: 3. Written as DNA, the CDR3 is TGTGCCAGCAGCCAGGGCAGGGGGCCTGAAGCTTTCTTT. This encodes CASSQGRGPEAFF.

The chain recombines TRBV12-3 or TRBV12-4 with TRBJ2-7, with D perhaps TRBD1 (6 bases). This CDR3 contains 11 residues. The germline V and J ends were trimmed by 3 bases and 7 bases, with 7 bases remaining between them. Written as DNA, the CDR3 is TGTGCCAGCAGTTTTGGACAGGAGCAGTACGTC. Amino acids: CASSFGQEQYV.

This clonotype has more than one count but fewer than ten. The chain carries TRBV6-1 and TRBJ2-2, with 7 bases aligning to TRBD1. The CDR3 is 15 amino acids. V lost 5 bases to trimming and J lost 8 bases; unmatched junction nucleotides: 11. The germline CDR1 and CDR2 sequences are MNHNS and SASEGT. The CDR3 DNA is TGTGCCAGCAGTTGGGGAAGACAGGGCCTAGGGGAGCTGTTTTTT. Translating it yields CASSWGRQGLGELFF.

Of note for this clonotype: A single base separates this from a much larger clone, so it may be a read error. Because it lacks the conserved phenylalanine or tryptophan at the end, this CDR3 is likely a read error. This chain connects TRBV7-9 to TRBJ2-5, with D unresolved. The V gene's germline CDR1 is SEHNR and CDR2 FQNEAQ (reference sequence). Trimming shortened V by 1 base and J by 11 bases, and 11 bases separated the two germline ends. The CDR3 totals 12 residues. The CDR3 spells CASSLGSQFQYV. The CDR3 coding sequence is TGTGCCAGCAGCTTAGGATCCCAGTTTCAGTACGTC.